This section outlines one T cell receptor beta chain sequence together with its context. Other DNA sequences in this specimen translate into the identical CDR3. These data come from a study of shared clonotypes between healthy human individuals. Study context: Those who served as donors were a couple of women and a few men between the ages of 18 and 49.

This table comes from immunoSEQ multiplex PCR, and its TCRdb copy is limited to in-frame clones, with some not included. The table records approximately 1.4 million clones, under 99% of them present only once. Germline V CDR1 and CDR2: MNHEY, SVGAGI. The germline V and J ends were trimmed by 2 bases and 2 bases, with 7 bases remaining between them. This CDR3 comprises 13 residues. Material for sequencing was naive CD4+ T cells sorted from blood. Documented subset: CD45RA+ positively selected. This TCR came from a man in his thirties or forties in good health. The chain uses TRBV6-5 and TRBJ2-7; D ambiguous. The CDR3 DNA is TGTGCCAGCAGTTACCTGGGAACCTACGAGCAGTACTTC. The encoded protein is CASSYLGTYEQYF.